This T cell receptor (beta chain) was retrieved from a study of blood T cell repertoires in COVID-19. Study at large: Samples of COVID-19 (acute and convalescent) were obtained from the United States, Italy and Spain.

Original handling: Reference gene primers were amplified, and this amplification served to estimate nucleated cell counts. Repertoires were generated with immunoSEQ multiplex PCR, while TCRdb's copy carries only in-frame clones and drops some. D and trimming were read from the DNA, whereas the V and J calls and clone size are those reported in that table. The sample has some 56,000 clones, around nine tenths seen once. Germline CDR1 and CDR2: LNHDA and SQIVND (reference sequence). The CDR3 consists of 17 residues. Trimming pared 3 bases from V and 1 base from J, leaving 18 bases between. The clonotype comes from a woman aged 55-70 years with COVID-19, enrolled during active disease. The chain links TRBV19 to TRBJ1-1, with TRBD1 as a possible D gene (6 bases). Sequenced material: peripheral blood. CDR3 in amino acids: CASSIPRQGNSNTEAFF. DNA for the CDR3: TGTGCCAGTAGTATTCCTAGGCAGGGGAACTCGAACACTGAAGCTTTCTTT.